These 20 T cell receptor beta chains were all obtained from the same sample, sequenced in a study of CD8 T cells in ankylosing spondylitis. One entry per CDR3 protein results from TCRdb running MiXCR on the 5' RACE reads. The sample carries about 36,000 distinct CDR3 sequences, 4.5% to 6% recorded once. Sequencing used blood, either unsorted or a sorted T cell fraction (not recorded which). These receptors all stem from a male donor with ankylosing spondylitis or in good health (not recorded which).

This clonotype was observed at least ten times. This rearrangement joins TRBV12-3 or TRBV12-4 to TRBJ1-3, with TRBD1 as a possible D gene (6 bases). V lost 9 bases to trimming and J lost 4 bases, with 16 bases between them. The CDR3 length is 14 residues. CDR3 coding DNA: TGTGCCAGTTTCCCCCAGGGGCAAGGAAACACCATATATTTT. As protein: CASFPQGQGNTIYF.

With respect to this clonotype: A read error is possible here, since a much larger clone lies one base away. The J gene is TRBJ2-5, the V gene TRBV20-1; 7 bases match TRBD2. V trimming: 1 base; J trimming: 5 bases; junction bases outside the gene matches: 7. There are 14 residues in the CDR3. Germline assignment: CDR1 DFQATT and CDR2 SNEGSKA (reference sequence). CDR3 DNA sequence: TGCAGTGCTAGAGGCGGGGGAGCGACGGAGACCCAGTACTTC. This translates into CSARGGGATETQYF.

This clonotype was observed at least ten times. This chain uses TRBV20-1 with TRBJ1-6; no clear D. V lost 0 bases and J 0 bases, leaving 30 bases between the germline ends. The CDR3 contains 23 residues. CDR1 and CDR2 (germline): DFQATT, SNEGSKA (reference sequence). CDR3 coding DNA: TGCAGTGCTAGAGATGAGGCCCCTCGGCCCTTTGACTCCGAAAGCTCCTATAATTCACCCCTCCACTTT. Protein: CSARDEAPRPFDSESSYNSPLHF.

The V call is TRBV7-9, the J call TRBJ2-3; D may be TRBD1 or TRBD2 (5 bases each). The CDR3 sequence is 15 residues long. Germline-derived CDR1 and CDR2 are SEHNR and FQNEAQ (reference sequence). Trimming pared 3 bases from V and 1 base from J, leaving 11 bases between. The CDR3 loop reads CASSFGTVGTDTQYF. In nucleotides, the CDR3 is TGTGCCAGCAGCTTCGGGACGGTTGGCACAGATACGCAGTATTTT.

In this sample, this clonotype turned up many times. The CDR3 loop reads CSALLLRGVNTEAFF. DNA of the CDR3: TGCAGCGCCCTTTTATTGCGTGGGGTGAACACTGAAGCTTTCTTT. The chain links TRBV29-1 to TRBJ1-1; no clear D. The length of the CDR3 is 15 residues. The germline gives CDR1 SQVTM, CDR2 ANQGSEA. The germline V and J ends were trimmed by 7 bases and 0 bases, with 18 bases remaining between them.

This clonotype was seen at least ten times. This sequence joins TRBV6-2 or TRBV6-3 and TRBJ2-1; 9 bases map to TRBD1. V lost 7 bases to trimming and J lost 7 bases; unmatched junction nucleotides: 5. CDR1 is MNHEY and CDR2 is SVGEGT in the germline V gene. CDR3 size: 13 residues. The CDR3 DNA is TGTGCCAGCAACAGGGGGCAATGGAATGAGCAGTTCTTC. Its translation is CASNRGQWNEQFF.

This clonotype was found many times. V usage is TRBV20-1 and J usage is TRBJ2-5, with 7 positions matching TRBD2. The CDR3 extends over 14 amino acids. The V gene's germline CDR1 is DFQATT and CDR2 SNEGSKA (reference sequence). V trimming: 1 base; J trimming: 7 bases; junction bases outside the gene matches: 9. The CDR3 is CSARASRGGGTQYF. The CDR3 nucleotides read TGCAGTGCTAGAGCTAGCCGCGGGGGAGGGACCCAGTACTTC.

This clonotype was picked up many times. The J gene is TRBJ1-5, the V gene TRBV6-1; TRBD1 aligns across 8 bases. The CDR3 is 15 residues long. Trimming at V came to 5 bases and at J to 6 bases, leaving 9 bases not matched to a gene. Germline values: CDR1 MNHNS, CDR2 SASEGT. The CDR3 region is CASSPPGQAGQPQHF. Here the CDR3 DNA reads TGTGCCAGCAGTCCGCCGGGACAGGCAGGTCAGCCCCAGCATTTT.

This clonotype was observed at least ten times. The J gene is TRBJ1-3, the V gene TRBV5-5; 9 nucleotides agree with TRBD1. This CDR3 comprises 16 residues. Germline loops: CDR1 SGHKS, CDR2 YYEKEE (reference sequence). The junction had 9 bases not matched to a gene; V was cut back by 4 bases and J by 4 bases. In nucleotides, the CDR3 is TGTGCCAGCAGCGGGCCGGGACAGGGAACAGGAAACACCATATATTTT. It encodes CASSGPGQGTGNTIYF.

This clonotype was counted many times. V and J are TRBV2 and TRBJ1-6, with D possibly matching TRBD1 (6 bases). Trimming took off 8 bases at V and 11 bases at J, with 13 bases between the two ends. This CDR3 comprises 12 residues. Germline lookup yields CDR1 SNHLY and CDR2 FYNNEI. In nucleotides, the CDR3 is TGTGCCAGCTCCGCCACAGGGACACCCCTCCACTTT. Amino acid sequence: CASSATGTPLHF.

J is TRBJ2-1 and V is TRBV18; 7 bases map to TRBD2. The CDR3 is made up of 14 amino acids. The germline V gene encodes CDR1 KGHSH and CDR2 LQKENI. The V and J ends lost 5 bases and 8 bases, in that order; junction bases with no gene match: 9. CDR3 protein: CASSSWTREDEQFF. CDR3 nucleotide sequence: TGTGCCAGCTCATCCTGGACCCGGGAGGATGAGCAGTTCTTC.

In this sample, this clonotype turned up many times. This chain connects TRBV5-1 to TRBJ2-7; 9 positions match TRBD2. The CDR3 consists of 16 residues. The V gene's germline CDR1 is SGHRS and CDR2 YFSETQ. The trim removed 1 base at V and 0 bases at J, leaving 5 bases unmatched. The CDR3 region is CASSLSLAGPSYEQYF. DNA of the CDR3: TGCGCCAGCAGCTTGAGTCTAGCGGGACCCTCCTACGAGCAGTACTTC.

This clonotype was seen more than once but under ten times. The chain uses TRBV19 and TRBJ1-5, with D hard to call. Trimming removed 7 bases from V and 2 bases from J, with 18 bases in between. The CDR3 is 16 residues long. The V gene's germline CDR1 is LNHDA and CDR2 SQIVND (reference sequence). Here the CDR3 DNA reads TGTGCCAGTAAAGAGGCCCCCTCCGGCGGCAATCAGCCCCAGCATTTT. It codes for CASKEAPSGGNQPQHF.

This clonotype was observed at least ten times. V and J are TRBV20-1 and TRBJ2-3; TRBD2 matches 7 bases. The CDR3 covers 13 residues. CDR1 and CDR2 (germline): DFQATT, SNEGSKA (reference sequence). V lost 5 bases and J lost 3; bases outside the gene matches: 5. CDR3 region: CSADRGGTDTQYF. Written as DNA, the CDR3 is TGCAGTGCTGACCGCGGGGGAACAGATACGCAGTATTTT.

This clonotype was observed at least ten times. The junction shows a germline mismatch at one end, possibly a read error. V is TRBV7-7 and J is TRBJ2-1; D gene unclear. CDR1 is SSHAT, CDR2 FNYEAQ, per germline (reference sequence). The CDR3 runs to 13 residues. The CDR3 loop is CASSFSGFNEQFF. CDR3 DNA: TGTGCTAGCAGCTTTTCAGGTTTCAATGAGCAGTTCTTC.

This clonotype was observed many times. The rearrangement joins TRBV5-1 to TRBJ2-7; D possibly corresponds to TRBD2 (6 bases). V was cut by 2 bases and J by 0 bases, with 12 bases left in between. The V gene's germline CDR1 is SGHRS and CDR2 YFSETQ. This CDR3 is 15 amino acids long. CDR3 residues: CASSFSAGSSYEQYF. The CDR3 nucleotides are TGCGCCAGCAGCTTTTCGGCGGGGAGCTCCTACGAGCAGTACTTC.

In its sample, this clonotype was seen many times. The chain couples TRBV5-1 to TRBJ2-2; maybe TRBD1 (5 bases). Germline CDR1 is SGHRS and CDR2 is YFSETQ. This CDR3 contains 14 residues. Trimming stripped 7 bases from V and 5 bases from J, with 15 bases between. The CDR3 region has the DNA TGCGCCAGCGGGAATCCAGGGTCGACCGGGGAGCTGTTTTTT. Its translation: CASGNPGSTGELFF.

In its sample, this clonotype was seen many times. The chain has TRBV7-9 and TRBJ1-2; 7 bases match TRBD1. V was pared by 5 bases and J by 10 bases, with 13 bases of the junction left unmatched. Germline lookup yields CDR1 SEHNR and CDR2 FQNEAQ (reference sequence). The CDR3 contains 14 residues. The CDR3 spells CASSPAGTAMDYTF. For the CDR3, the DNA is TGTGCCAGCAGCCCGGCCGGGACAGCTATGGACTACACCTTC.

This clonotype showed up many times. This chain uses TRBV5-4 with TRBJ2-1; tentative D call: TRBD2 (6 bases). The germline CDR1 and CDR2 sequences are SGHNT and YYREEE (reference sequence). The CDR3 is 16 amino acids. Trimming pared 4 bases from V and 0 bases from J, leaving 14 bases between. The CDR3 DNA follows: TGTGCCAGCAGCGTCGTTACGGGAGCCTCCTACAATGAGCAGTTCTTC. Residues: CASSVVTGASYNEQFF. Using reference TRBV5-4 and TRBJ2-1 for the parts outside the CDR3, the full variable domain is ETGVTQSPTHLIKTRGQQVTLRCSSQSGHNTVSWYQQALGQGPQFIFQYYREEENGRGNFPPRFSGLQFPNYSSELNVNALELDDSALYLCASSVVTGASYNEQFFGPGTRLTVL.

This clonotype showed up many times. The V gene is TRBV3-1, the J gene TRBJ1-6; tentative D call: TRBD1 (5 bases). The germline V and J ends were trimmed by 4 bases and 3 bases, with 13 bases remaining between them. The germline V gene has CDR1 LGHDT and CDR2 YNNKEL (reference sequence). This CDR3 comprises 16 residues. The CDR3 DNA reads TGTGCCAGCAGCCCCACCGACAGCATCTATAATTCACCCCTCCACTTT. Translating it yields CASSPTDSIYNSPLHF.